These 25 T cell receptor beta chains were all obtained from the same sample, sequenced in a study of T cells in Graves' hyperthyroidism and ophthalmopathy. RNA transcripts yielded amplified TCR beta CDR3 regions. Researchers ran a first-round RT-PCR on the TCR CDR3 using the HTBI primer set. TCRdb passed the multiplex PCR reads through MiXCR, listing each CDR3 protein once. The table shows a few hundred thousand distinct CDR3 sequences, with roughly 46% occurring only once. The sequenced sample consisted of peripheral blood or thyroid tissue (not recorded which). These receptors all come from an adult woman with Graves' disease, either hyperthyroidism or ophthalmopathy (not recorded which).

This clonotype has more than one count but fewer than ten. This chain joins TRBV2 and TRBJ1-6; D is undetermined. Trimming removed 6 bases at V and 6 bases at J, with 15 bases between. This CDR3 contains 15 residues. Germline-derived CDR1 and CDR2 are SNHLY and FYNNEI. The CDR3 DNA is TGTGCCAGCAGGGTTTTCAACGTGGGTAATTCACCCCTCCACTTT. Protein product: CASRVFNVGNSPLHF.

The genes are TRBV2 and TRBJ2-7, with D maybe TRBD2 (5 bases). Germline V gene lookup returns CDR1 SNHLY and CDR2 FYNNEI. The CDR3 covers 17 residues. CDR3 amino acids: CASNPALGTGELFFFPV. The DNA of the CDR3 is TGTGCCAGCAACCCCGCTTTGGGTACCGGGGAGCTGTTTTTTTTCCCGGTC.

The CDR3 loop is CSAREGTATNEKLFF. The CDR3 DNA follows: TGCAGTGCTAGAGAAGGGACAGCAACTAATGAAAAACTGTTTTTT. The V call is TRBV20-1, the J call TRBJ1-4; 7 positions match TRBD1. CDR3 size: 15 residues. J lost 0 bases, V lost 0 bases, and 1 base had no gene match. From germline, CDR1 is DFQATT and CDR2 SNEGSKA (reference sequence).

About this clonotype itself: As the CDR3 is not closed by the conserved phenylalanine or tryptophan, this likely results from a read error. It is unclear where the CDR3 begins or ends on the DNA, so no DNA is shown, and the CDR3 is as TCRdb lists it. The chain has TRBV5-1 and TRBJ1-1. CDR1 is SGHRS and CDR2 is YFSETQ in the germline V gene. The CDR3 totals 9 residues, both ends included. The CDR3 spells CASSLVLTP.

The gene calls are TRBV20-1 and TRBJ1-5; TRBD1 matches 10 bases. This CDR3 is 14 amino acids long. Germline V CDR1 and CDR2: DFQATT, SNEGSKA (reference sequence). The V and J ends lost 6 bases and 5 bases, in that order; junction bases with no gene match: 7. The CDR3 DNA follows: TGCAGTGCCAGCAGGACAGGGGGTTATCAGCCCCAGCATTTT. Translation: CSASRTGGYQPQHF.

This clonotype was counted at least ten times. The genes are TRBV6-1 and TRBJ2-5, with TRBD2 as a possible D gene (6 bases). Looked up from germline, CDR1 is MNHNS and CDR2 is SASEGT. V was trimmed by 7 bases and J by 6 bases, leaving 21 bases between them. The CDR3 is 15 amino acids. The DNA for the CDR3 is TGTGCCAGCAAAAGACCGGGACTTGATGACAAGACCCAGTACTTC. Protein sequence: CASKRPGLDDKTQYF.

The chain links TRBV19 to TRBJ2-6, with D unresolved. The ends were cut back, 0 bases at V and 4 bases at J, with 7 bases in the middle. Germline CDR1 LNHDA, CDR2 SQIVND (reference sequence). This CDR3 is built from 15 residues. CDR3 sequence: CASSIDYSGANVLTF. CDR3 in DNA: TGTGCCAGTAGTATAGATTATAGCGGGGCCAACGTCCTGACTTTC.

This clonotype was seen repeatedly, ten times or more. The chain recombines TRBV10-2 with TRBJ1-1; tentatively, D is TRBD1 (6 bases). V was cut by 0 bases and J by 1 base, with 15 bases left in between. The germline V gene has CDR1 WSHSY and CDR2 SAAADI. CDR3 length: 17 residues. CDR3 bases: TGCGCCAGCAGTGAGTCACAGGGACGGGAGGGGAACACTGAAGCTTTCTTT. This translates into CASSESQGREGNTEAFF.

This clonotype has just a few counts. The chain carries TRBV5-1 and TRBJ1-1, with unresolved D. The CDR3 sequence is 14 residues long. Germline CDR1 reads SGHRS; CDR2 reads YFSETQ. The ends were cut back, 0 bases at V and 4 bases at J, with 10 bases in the middle. CDR3 sequence: CASSLESMGTEAFF. CDR3 DNA sequence: TGCGCCAGCAGCTTGGAATCGATGGGCACTGAAGCTTTCTTT.

In its sample, this clonotype was seen many times. The V gene is TRBV7-3, the J gene TRBJ1-4; D gene ambiguous. In germline, CDR1 is SGHTA, CDR2 FQGTGA. CDR3 length: 14 residues. V was shortened by 10 bases and J by 4 bases, with 16 bases between the two germline ends. CDR3 bases: TGTGCCAAGATTTGGACTATCCTTAATGAAAAACTGTTTTTT. Its protein is CAKIWTILNEKLFF.

In this sample, this clonotype turned up a few times. The chain links TRBV10-3 to TRBJ2-5; 9 bases map to TRBD2. Germline CDR1 reads ENHRY; CDR2 reads SYGVKD. Trimming removed 8 bases from V and 5 bases from J; junction bases left unmatched: 9. The length of the CDR3 is 14 residues. CDR3 bases: TGTGCCATCGGGCGGGAGGGGATGATGGAGACCCAGTACTTC. Translated, it gives CAIGREGMMETQYF.

This clonotype has more than one count but fewer than ten. One base away lies a much larger clone, so this may be a sequencing read error. V usage is TRBV7-2 and J usage is TRBJ1-1; the match to TRBD1 covers 9 bases. Trimming removed 5 bases from V and 7 bases from J; junction bases left unmatched: 2. The CDR3 totals 12 residues. Germline V gene sequence: CDR1 SGHTA, CDR2 FQGNSA. CDR3 sequence reads: CASSGTGIEAFF. In nucleotides, the CDR3 is TGTGCCAGCAGCGGGACAGGGATTGAAGCTTTCTTT.

The table lists this clonotype with many counts. The chain recombines TRBV19 with TRBJ2-2, with D maybe TRBD1 (5 bases). V was cut by 3 bases and J by 3 bases, with 8 bases left in between. This CDR3 contains 14 residues. Germline loops: CDR1 LNHDA, CDR2 SQIVND (reference sequence). The CDR3 loop reads CASSIVGDTGELFF. The CDR3 region has the DNA TGTGCCAGTAGTATCGTAGGGGACACCGGGGAGCTGTTTTTT.

The V and J genes are TRBV15 and TRBJ1-1; D unresolved. In germline, CDR1 is LNHNV, CDR2 YYDKDF (reference sequence). The ends were cut back, 4 bases at V and 5 bases at J, with 11 bases in the middle. The CDR3 sequence is 13 residues long. CDR3 coding DNA: TGTGCCACCAGCAACGGGCGGGGAACTGAAGCTTTCTTT. It translates to CATSNGRGTEAFF.

CDR3 amino acids: CASSQEEGPQQYF. The CDR3 nucleotides are TGTGCCAGCAGCCAAGAGGAGGGCCCCCAGCAGTACTTC. This sequence joins TRBV7-9 and TRBJ2-7; TRBD2 might be the D (6 bases). CDR1 SEHNR and CDR2 FQNEAQ come from the germline V gene (reference sequence). This CDR3 is built from 13 residues. V lost 5 bases to trimming and J lost 8 bases, with 16 bases between them.

This chain joins TRBV7-6 and TRBJ2-2; D may be TRBD1 or TRBD2 (5 bases each). CDR1 is SGHVS and CDR2 is FNYEAQ in the germline V gene. V dropped 5 bases and J dropped 2 bases, with 12 bases sitting between them. This CDR3 comprises 15 residues. CDR3 in amino acids: CASSLGTPNTGELFF. CDR3 bases: TGTGCCAGCAGCCTCGGGACCCCTAACACCGGGGAGCTGTTTTTT.

V usage is TRBV10-3 and J usage is TRBJ1-5; D is possibly TRBD1 (5 bases). Trimming pared 8 bases from V and 1 base from J, leaving 15 bases between. The CDR3 contains 15 residues. Germline CDR1 is ENHRY and CDR2 is SYGVKD. The CDR3, as DNA: TGTGCCATCCTCTCCAGGGATGGCAGCAATCAGCCCCAGCATTTT. It is translated as CAILSRDGSNQPQHF.

This clonotype came up many times. This chain links TRBV6-1 with TRBJ2-7; D is undetermined. Germline CDR1 reads MNHNS; CDR2 reads SASEGT. The V gene lost 2 bases and the J gene lost 1 base, with 6 bases spanning the gap. CDR3 length: 13 residues. Here the CDR3 DNA reads TGTGCCAGCAGTGAAATGGGGTCCTACGAGCAGTACTTC. It is translated as CASSEMGSYEQYF.

This clonotype was counted ten times or more. V and J are TRBV19 and TRBJ1-2; tentatively, D is TRBD1 (5 bases). Trimming pared 8 bases from V and 6 bases from J, leaving 13 bases between. CDR3 length: 12 residues. Germline V gene data show CDR1 as LNHDA and CDR2 as SQIVND (reference sequence). DNA for the CDR3: TGTGCCAGTTTTAAAAGGGGTCATGGCTACACCTTC. It encodes CASFKRGHGYTF.

This rearrangement joins TRBV20-1 to TRBJ2-5; possibly TRBD1 or TRBD2 for D (7 bases each). CDR1 is DFQATT and CDR2 is SNEGSKA in the germline V gene (reference sequence). The CDR3 is 14 residues long. V was cut by 6 bases and J by 8 bases, with 22 bases left in between. The CDR3 protein is CSAETGAGEATQYF. DNA for the CDR3: TGCAGTGCGGAAACAGGGGCGGGAGAGGCTACCCAGTACTTC.

This clonotype was found many times. The chain has TRBV7-9 and TRBJ1-2, with 7 bases lining up with TRBD1. CDR3 length equals 12 residues. V trimming: 4 bases; J trimming: 6 bases; junction bases outside the gene matches: 2. The germline gives CDR1 SEHNR, CDR2 FQNEAQ (reference sequence). CDR3 amino acids: CASSYQGDGYTF. The DNA of the CDR3 is TGTGCCAGCAGCTACCAGGGGGATGGCTACACCTTC. The full variable domain, rest sourced from reference TRBV7-9 and TRBJ1-2, is DTGVSQNPRHKITKRGQNVTFRCDPISEHNRLYWYRQTLGQGPEFLTYFQNEAQLEKSRLLSDRFSAERPKGSFSTLEIQRTEQGDSAMYLCASSYQGDGYTFGSGTRLTVV.

At least ten counts were recorded for this clonotype. The chain recombines TRBV6-1 with TRBJ1-1, with D uncertain. This CDR3 is built from 17 residues. CDR1 MNHNS and CDR2 SASEGT come from the germline V gene. Trimming shortened V by 0 bases and J by 0 bases, and 14 bases separated the two germline ends. DNA of the CDR3: TGTGCCAGCAGTGAAGCCCGGGATTTTGCCATGAACACTGAAGCTTTCTTT. This translates into CASSEARDFAMNTEAFF.

This clonotype came up a few times. The chain recombines TRBV10-3 with TRBJ2-7; D is uncertain. This CDR3 region has 11 residues. V lost 6 bases and J lost 6, with 9 bases in between. Germline-derived CDR1 and CDR2 are ENHRY and SYGVKD. In DNA, the CDR3 is TGTGCCATCAGCGCCGGTGGCGAGCAGTACTTC. Protein sequence: CAISAGGEQYF.

This clonotype was seen more than once but under ten times. The chain has TRBV28 and TRBJ1-1; 9 bases map to TRBD1. Per the germline V gene, CDR1 is MDHEN and CDR2 is SYDVKM. With V trimmed by 4 bases and J by 0 bases, 12 bases remained unmatched. This CDR3 contains 18 residues. In DNA form, the CDR3 reads TGTGCCAGCAGTTCCTGGGGCGGCCGGACAGGGGTGAACACTGAAGCTTTCTTT. Translation gives CASSSWGGRTGVNTEAFF. The entire variable domain, with the rest obtained from reference TRBV28 and TRBJ1-1, is as follows: DVKVTQSSRYLVKRTGEKVFLECVQDMDHENMFWYRQDPGLGLRLIYFSYDVKMKEKGDIPEGYSVSREKKERFSLILESASTNQTSMYLCASSSWGGRTGVNTEAFFGQGTRLTVV.

This clonotype was counted a few times. The CDR3 loop is CAISENRESGYTF. The CDR3 DNA follows: TGTGCCATCAGTGAGAACAGGGAATCTGGCTACACCTTC. V gene TRBV10-3 combines with J gene TRBJ1-2; the D gene is possibly TRBD1 (6 bases). The CDR3 length is 13 residues. Germline CDR1 is ENHRY and CDR2 is SYGVKD. V was pared by 2 bases and J by 7 bases, with 11 bases between.